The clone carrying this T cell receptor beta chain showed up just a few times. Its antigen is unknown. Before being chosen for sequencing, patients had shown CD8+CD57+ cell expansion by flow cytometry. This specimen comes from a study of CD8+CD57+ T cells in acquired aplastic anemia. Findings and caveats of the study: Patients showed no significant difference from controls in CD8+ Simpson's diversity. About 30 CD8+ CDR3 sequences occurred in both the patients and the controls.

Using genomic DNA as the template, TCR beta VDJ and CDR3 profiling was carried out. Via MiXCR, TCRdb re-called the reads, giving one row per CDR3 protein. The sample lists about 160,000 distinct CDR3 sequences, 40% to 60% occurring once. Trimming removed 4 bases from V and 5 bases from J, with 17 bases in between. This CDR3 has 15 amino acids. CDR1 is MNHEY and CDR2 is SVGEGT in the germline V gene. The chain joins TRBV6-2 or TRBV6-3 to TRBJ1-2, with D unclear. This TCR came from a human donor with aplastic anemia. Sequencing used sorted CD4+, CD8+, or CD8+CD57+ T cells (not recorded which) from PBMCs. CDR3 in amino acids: CASSSHRRDGYGYTF. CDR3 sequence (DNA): TGTGCCAGCAGTTCTCACAGACGAGACGGATATGGCTACACCTTC.